One and the same sample provided the 5 T cell receptor beta chains below, sequenced in a study of human T cells and chemical hapten exposure. TCRdb redid the calling of the RACE reads with MiXCR, one entry per CDR3 protein. Of more than 150,000 distinct CDR3 sequences in the sample, around a quarter were seen once. Time point here: patch test 3, about 24 weeks after DPC sensitization. The treatment: therapeutic diphenylcyclopropenone sensitization with weekly scalp DPC. Specimen: whole blood, collected in connection with sensitization to the hapten diphenylcyclopropenone (DPC). Receptors were obtained from a woman aged 40 to 50 with alopecia areata. Some clones in this sample may be carry-over from other donors' samples.

The chain combines TRBV4-2 with TRBJ2-1, with TRBD2 identical over 9 bases. J gave up 0 bases and V 2 bases, and 8 bases lay outside the gene matches. CDR3 size: 18 residues. CDR1 is LGHNA and CDR2 is YNFKEQ in the germline V gene. This chain's CDR3 is CASSQLGAGGASYNEQFF. The CDR3 DNA reads TGTGCCAGCAGCCAATTGGGGGCGGGAGGGGCCTCCTACAATGAGCAGTTCTTC.

The rearrangement uses TRBV7-2 and TRBJ1-5; 8 bases are shared with TRBD1. This CDR3 has 16 amino acids. With 1 base clipped from V and 0 bases from J, the junction kept 2 bases outside the gene matches. CDR1 is SGHTA, CDR2 FQGNSA, per germline. This CDR3 reads CASSLGQGNSNQPQHF. The CDR3 DNA is TGTGCCAGCAGCTTAGGACAGGGGAATAGCAATCAGCCCCAGCATTTT. Full variable domain (outside the CDR3, taken from reference TRBV7-2 and TRBJ1-5): GAGVSQSPSNKVTEKGKDVELRCDPISGHTALYWYRQSLGQGLEFLIYFQGNSAPDKSGLPSDRFSAERTGGSVSTLTIQRTQQEDSAVYLCASSLGQGNSNQPQHFGDGTRLSIL.

This clonotype was seen more than once but under ten times. This chain links TRBV12-3 or TRBV12-4 with TRBJ2-7, with D possibly TRBD2 on 7 matching bases. The CDR3 is 13 amino acids. Trimming cost V 6 bases and J 6 bases, with 15 bases left between them. CDR3 in amino acids: CASSLDGGPEQYF. In DNA, the CDR3 is TGTGCCAGCAGCCTAGACGGGGGGCCCGAGCAGTACTTC.

This clonotype was seen only a few times. The chain employs TRBV20-1 and TRBJ2-7; no clear D. CDR1 and CDR2 from the germline V gene are DFQATT and SNEGSKA (reference sequence). Deletions cut 6 bases from V and 2 bases from J, with 14 bases between. The CDR3 is made up of 13 amino acids. As DNA, the CDR3 is TGCAGTGCCCTTTGGGTGGTCCCCTACGAGCAGTACTTC. It encodes CSALWVVPYEQYF.

This clonotype was picked up a small number of times. The chain uses TRBV5-5 and TRBJ1-1; possibly TRBD1 for D (6 bases). The CDR3 consists of 16 residues. CDR1 SGHKS and CDR2 YYEKEE come from the germline V gene (reference sequence). Trimming removed 0 bases from V and 0 bases from J, with 12 bases in between. This CDR3 is CASSLGTGAMNTEAFF. The CDR3 region has the DNA TGTGCCAGCAGCTTGGGCACGGGGGCGATGAACACTGAAGCTTTCTTT. Supplemented by reference TRBV5-5 and TRBJ1-1, the full variable domain reads DAGVTQSPTHLIKTRGQQVTLRCSPISGHKSVSWYQQVLGQGPQFIFQYYEKEERGRGNFPDRFSARQFPNYSSELNVNALLLGDSALYLCASSLGTGAMNTEAFFGQGTRLTVV.